This T cell receptor beta chain is from a study of shared clonotypes between healthy human individuals. Measured with immunoSEQ multiplex PCR; TCRdb has only the in-frame clones, and not every one. The sample lists about 1.4 million clones; roughly 95% were seen once. The TCR originated in a man aged 25-45 years in good health. Sample: naive CD4+ T cells sorted from blood. Subset indicated: CD45RA+ positively selected.

In DNA form, the CDR3 reads TGTGCCAGCAGCCTGCCGGGACTAGCGGGATATAACACCGGGGAGCTGTTTTTT. This gives the protein CASSLPGLAGYNTGELFF. The V call is TRBV7-2, the J call TRBJ2-2, with 13 bases lining up with TRBD2. J gave up 2 bases and V 5 bases, and 8 bases lay outside the gene matches. The CDR3 totals 18 residues. Germline CDR1 reads SGHTA; CDR2 reads FQGNSA. The variable domain in full, completed from reference TRBV7-2 and TRBJ2-2, reads GAGVSQSPSNKVTEKGKDVELRCDPISGHTALYWYRQSLGQGLEFLIYFQGNSAPDKSGLPSDRFSAERTGGSVSTLTIQRTQQEDSAVYLCASSLPGLAGYNTGELFFGEGSRLTVL.